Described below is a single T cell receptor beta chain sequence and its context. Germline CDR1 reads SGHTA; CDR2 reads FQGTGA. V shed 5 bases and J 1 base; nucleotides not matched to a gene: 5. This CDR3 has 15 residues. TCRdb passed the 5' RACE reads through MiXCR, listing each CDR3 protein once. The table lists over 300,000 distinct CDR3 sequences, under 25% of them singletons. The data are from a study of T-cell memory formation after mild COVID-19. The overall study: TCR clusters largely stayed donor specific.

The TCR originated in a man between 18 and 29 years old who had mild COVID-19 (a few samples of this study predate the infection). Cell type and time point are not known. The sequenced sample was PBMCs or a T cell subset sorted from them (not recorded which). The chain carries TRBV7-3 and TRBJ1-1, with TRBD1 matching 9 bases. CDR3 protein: CASSPRTGENTEAFF. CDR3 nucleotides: TGTGCCAGCAGCCCGAGGACAGGGGAGAACACTGAAGCTTTCTTT.